The rows below give T cell receptor beta chains drawn from one sample of a study of blood T cells in healthy people across ages. TCRdb called the 5' RACE reads again in MiXCR, with one record for every CDR3 protein. The sample yields roughly 730,000 distinct CDR3 sequences, 56% seen once. Sequenced: blood. Receptors originate from a man aged 35 to 55 in good health. The conserved cysteine and the conserved F or W are not part of the CDR3 here.

TRBJ2-7	TRBV5-4	ASSLGDRGYIEQY
TRBJ2-3	TRBV11-2	ASSLGSDTQY
TRBJ2-3	TRBV7-2	ASSLTGDTQY
TRBJ1-2	TRBV21-1	ASCYGYT
TRBJ1-1	TRBV7-9	ASSLTHVGQGTFGAF
TRBJ2-3	TRBV5-1	ASGTDPRLAGGLGTQY
TRBJ1-5	TRBV6-5	ASSYLINQPQH
TRBJ2-5	TRBV20-1	GARRGGEETQY
TRBJ1-2	TRBV5-5	ASSLFSEDGYT
TRBJ2-5	TRBV7-8	ASSSSTKEQY
TRBJ2-1	TRBV20-1	SAYAPPSTYNEQF
TRBJ2-1	TRBV28	ASSSLAGGFDEQF
TRBJ2-1	TRBV9	ASSVRLANYNEQF
TRBJ1-2	TRBV7-9	ASSQTGNPNYGYT
TRBJ1-5	TRBV9	ASSVEGSYNQPQH
TRBJ1-1	TRBV7-8	ASSTAGLDTGAF
TRBJ2-7	TRBV5-1	ASGRGDRDSYEQY
TRBJ2-3	TRBV4-2	ASSHPGQERDTQY
TRBJ2-7	TRBV7-9	ASSLAQGELHEQY
TRBJ1-4	TRBV6-1	ASSEQPHRGEKLF
TRBJ2-3	TRBV5-1	ASSLDSGGATDTQY
TRBJ2-7	TRBV6-5	ASSYNRQLSYEQY
TRBJ1-2	TRBV7-2	ASSLDRGSHGYT
TRBJ2-6	TRBV4-3	ASSQETGGVGLT
TRBJ2-1	TRBV12-3/TRBV12-4	ASSLIGGISNEQF
TRBJ1-1	TRBV6-1	ASSPQQGGNTEAF
TRBJ2-7	TRBV20-1	SASLPGTISSYEQY
TRBJ1-6	TRBV6-6	ASRGQGVSPLH